The next 11 T cell receptor beta chains were all read from a single sample in a study of circulating and synovial CD4+ cells in juvenile arthritis. The table came from immunoSEQ multiplex PCR; TCRdb's copy has only in-frame clones and leaves some out. The data contain tens of thousands of clones, 90% to 95% of them seen just once; the ten biggest clones take up 0.16%. Sequenced: CD4+ T cells from blood. The receptors were gathered from a human donor with juvenile idiopathic arthritis.

The V and J genes are TRBV19 and TRBJ1-2; a weak D match, TRBD1 (5 bases). Germline CDR1 reads LNHDA; CDR2 reads SQIVND (reference sequence). The ends were cut back, 4 bases at V and 4 bases at J, with 16 bases in the middle. This CDR3 is 15 amino acids long. The CDR3 sequence: CASSTASGSLYGYTF. DNA of the CDR3: TGTGCCAGTAGTACTGCCTCAGGGTCCCTCTATGGCTACACCTTC.

The CDR3 DNA follows: TGTGCCAGTAACGTGGGGCAGGGCTACGAGCAGTACTTC. This codes for CASNVGQGYEQYF. The chain carries TRBV28 and TRBJ2-7, with D perhaps TRBD1 (5 bases). CDR3 size: 13 residues. From germline, CDR1 is MDHEN and CDR2 SYDVKM. The V and J ends lost 9 bases and 3 bases respectively, with 15 bases between them.

The gene calls are TRBV9 and TRBJ2-5; 7 nucleotides align to TRBD1. Gene TRBJ2-7 matches the end of the DNA better, so the J call may be wrong. Germline CDR1 is SGDLS and CDR2 is YYNGEE. CDR3 length: 14 amino acids. The CDR3, as DNA: TGTGCCAGCAGCGTAGACAGGGGCTCCTACGAGCAGTACTTC. This gives the protein CASSVDRGSYEQYF.

The chain carries TRBV5-5 and TRBJ1-2; D possibly corresponds to TRBD1 (6 bases). Germline CDR1 SGHKS, CDR2 YYEKEE (reference sequence). V lost 5 bases and J lost 5, with 25 bases in between. CDR3 length: 17 residues. The CDR3 protein is CASSPQGPLQLTYGYTF. The CDR3, as DNA: TGTGCCAGCAGTCCGCAGGGGCCCCTTCAACTTACATATGGCTACACCTTC.

The chain recombines TRBV7-2 with TRBJ1-3, with 7 positions matching TRBD1. The V segment lost 5 bases and the J segment 2 bases; nucleotides outside the gene matches: 6. There are 15 residues in the CDR3. The germline CDR1 and CDR2 sequences are SGHTA and FQGNSA. CDR3 DNA: TGTGCCAGCAGCGTACAGGGGTTTACTGGAAACACCATATATTTT. It translates to CASSVQGFTGNTIYF. The full variable domain, completed using reference TRBV7-2 and TRBJ1-3, is GAGVSQSPSNKVTEKGKDVELRCDPISGHTALYWYRQSLGQGLEFLIYFQGNSAPDKSGLPSDRFSAERTGGSVSTLTIQRTQQEDSAVYLCASSVQGFTGNTIYFGEGSWLTVV.

The chain employs TRBV28 and TRBJ2-1; tentatively, D is TRBD2 (6 bases). Per the germline V gene, CDR1 is MDHEN and CDR2 is SYDVKM. V was shortened by 7 bases and J by 0 bases, with 10 bases between the two germline ends. The CDR3 is made up of 14 amino acids. CDR3 residues: CASKSGSSYNEQFF. The CDR3 DNA follows: TGTGCCAGCAAATCCGGGAGCTCCTACAATGAGCAGTTCTTC.

V usage is TRBV29-1 and J usage is TRBJ1-2; 10 bases match TRBD1. V shed 7 bases and J 13 bases; nucleotides not matched to a gene: 12. The germline V gene encodes CDR1 SQVTM and CDR2 ANQGSEA. The CDR3 is 12 amino acids. The CDR3 region has the DNA TGCAGCGCCTCGGGATCGACAGGGGGCGTCACCTTC. Encoded protein: CSASGSTGGVTF.

The rearrangement joins TRBV19 to TRBJ1-2; D is ambiguous. This CDR3 has 11 amino acids. CDR1 and CDR2 (germline): LNHDA, SQIVND (reference sequence). Trimming removed 10 bases from V and 2 bases from J, with 8 bases in between. The CDR3 protein is CATTLNYGYTF. CDR3 nucleotide sequence: TGTGCCACCACTTTGAACTATGGCTACACCTTC.

This clone was observed a single time. The chain has TRBV11-2 and TRBJ2-7; D is perhaps TRBD1 (6 bases). CDR1 and CDR2 from the germline V gene are SGHAT and FQNNGV. The CDR3 has 15 amino acids. Trimming shortened V by 3 bases and J by 3 bases, and 15 bases separated the two germline ends. The CDR3 DNA reads as TGTGCCAGCAGCTTGAAACAGGGACCCGTCTACGAGCAGTACTTC. Residues: CASSLKQGPVYEQYF.

The chain's CDR3 is CASSRYRPPGESHNGYTF. The CDR3 DNA follows: TGTGCCAGCAGCCGGTACCGGCCTCCAGGGGAGAGTCACAATGGCTACACCTTC. The gene calls are TRBV5-8 and TRBJ1-2; perhaps TRBD1 as D (6 bases). The CDR3 is 18 amino acids. The V end was cut by 4 bases, the J end by 6 bases, with 28 bases between. Germline CDR1 SGHTS, CDR2 YDEGEE.

With respect to this clone: One junction end does not reproduce the germline sequence, and a read error may be involved. This sample includes further DNA sequences coding for the same CDR3. V and J are TRBV5-4 and TRBJ1-6; TRBD1 aligns across 9 bases. CDR3 length: 16 residues. CDR1 and CDR2 (germline): SGHNT, YYREEE (reference sequence). As DNA, the CDR3 is TGTGCCAGCAGCTTGATCTGGACAGGGGATAATTCCCCCCTCCACTTT. Protein: CASSLIWTGDNSPLHF.